This T cell receptor (beta chain) was recovered during a study of OX40 agonist ivuxolimab in advanced cancers. Overall study: Ivuxolimab, which is an agonistic anti-OX40 (CD134) antibody, was administered to the patients. Mean age 60 years, range roughly 20 to 85; approximately 83% male. Study-level points and caveats: CD8+ T cells (on average) carried more expanded clones than CD4+ T cells.

Sequencing used immunoSEQ multiplex PCR; TCRdb keeps in-frame clones, though not all of them. The data show around 23,000 clones, 65% to 80% seen once. Baseline, cycle 4 day 1, and cycle 7 day 1 were the blood sampling points. This clone has a single count. The antigen is unknown. Per the germline V gene, CDR1 is SGHTA and CDR2 is FQGNSA. V was cut by 0 bases and J by 0 bases, with 13 bases left in between. This CDR3 has 17 amino acids. This sequence was found in an adult with an advanced solid tumor such as melanoma, head and neck, liver or kidney cancer. The specimen comprised CD4+ or CD8+ T cells sorted from blood, sampled in a trial of the OX40 agonist ivuxolimab. This sequence joins TRBV7-2 and TRBJ2-3; D may match TRBD1 or TRBD2 (5 bases each). The DNA for the CDR3 is TGTGCCAGCAGCTTAGCAAACAACTGGGGGAGCACAGATACGCAGTATTTT. Its protein is CASSLANNWGSTDTQYF.